The 26 T cell receptor beta chains reported below all come from one sample, sequenced in a study of human T cells and chemical hapten exposure. Described time point: pre-sensitization, week 0. Treatment: therapeutic diphenylcyclopropenone sensitization with weekly scalp DPC. The starting material, unfractionated whole blood, was used for total RNA extraction. TCRdb called the RACE reads again in MiXCR, with one record for every CDR3 protein. In the table there are 56,000 or so distinct CDR3 sequences, 8.5% to 10% of which are singletons. The starting material was whole blood, obtained in connection with sensitization to the hapten diphenylcyclopropenone (DPC). These receptors came from a woman in her twenties or thirties with alopecia areata. Some clones in this sample may be carry-over from other donors' samples.

J is TRBJ2-7 and V is TRBV5-1; D uncertain. This CDR3 has 14 amino acids. Germline loops: CDR1 SGHRS, CDR2 YFSETQ. V lost 4 bases, J lost 2 bases, and 13 bases lay in between. CDR3 loop: CASSAEDTTYEQYF. The CDR3 DNA reads as TGCGCCAGCAGCGCCGAAGACACGACCTACGAGCAGTACTTC.

This clonotype was recorded many times. The genes are TRBV6-6 and TRBJ1-5, with 9 bases that match TRBD1. With 6 bases clipped from V and 4 bases from J, the junction kept 19 bases outside the gene matches. Per the germline V gene, CDR1 is MNHNY and CDR2 is SVGAGI (reference sequence). This CDR3 is built from 19 residues. CDR3 residues: CASSHPPDRGRQSNQPQHF. The CDR3 DNA reads TGTGCCAGCAGCCACCCGCCGGACAGGGGCCGCCAATCAAATCAGCCCCAGCATTTT.

The chain combines TRBV6-5 with TRBJ1-1, with no clear D. The ends were cut back, 2 bases at V and 0 bases at J, with 4 bases in the middle. The CDR3 spans 13 residues. Germline V gene data show CDR1 as MNHEY and CDR2 as SVGAGI. This CDR3 reads CASSYRMNTEAFF. CDR3 bases: TGTGCCAGCAGTTACCGGATGAACACTGAAGCTTTCTTT.

The sample holds many counts of this clonotype. DNA of the CDR3: TGTGCCAGCTCACCAGACAGCGACATGAACACTGAAGCTTTCTTT. Its protein is CASSPDSDMNTEAFF. The chain uses TRBV18 and TRBJ1-1; D possibly corresponds to TRBD1 (5 bases). The CDR3 has 15 amino acids. Germline CDR1 and CDR2: KGHSH and LQKENI. Trimming cost V 2 bases and J 0 bases, with 10 bases left between them.

The rearrangement uses TRBV20-1 and TRBJ1-1, with D possibly TRBD1 on 5 matching bases. This CDR3 is built from 14 residues. Germline loops: CDR1 DFQATT, CDR2 SNEGSKA (reference sequence). V was pared by 5 bases and J by 4 bases, with 17 bases between. The CDR3, as DNA: TGCAGTGCTCCCCGGGACCCGACGGGCACTGAAGCTTTCTTT. Protein product: CSAPRDPTGTEAFF.

Remarks on this clonotype: This may come from a read error, since a much larger clone is one base off. This chain connects TRBV28 to TRBJ1-4; 10 positions agree with TRBD1. Trimming cost V 6 bases and J 4 bases; bases outside gene matches: 14. The CDR3 sequence is 18 residues long. Germline CDR1 reads MDHEN; CDR2 reads SYDVKM. The DNA of the CDR3 is TGTGCCAGCAGCCTGGGAGGGACAGGGGTCGGTGGTAATGAAAAACTGTTTTTT. Encoded protein: CASSLGGTGVGGNEKLFF.

This sequence joins TRBV4-2 and TRBJ1-5; D not certain. The CDR3 extends over 15 amino acids. CDR1 and CDR2 (germline): LGHNA, YNFKEQ. Trimming stripped 4 bases from V and 4 bases from J, with 14 bases between. The CDR3 DNA sequence: TGTGCCAGCAGCCCAGACCGAGGATCGAATCAGCCCCAGCATTTT. Translating gives CASSPDRGSNQPQHF.

This clonotype was detected a few times. V and J are TRBV11-2 and TRBJ1-1, with D possibly TRBD1 on 6 matching bases. V was trimmed by 6 bases and J by 5 bases, leaving 22 bases between them. Per germline, CDR1 SGHAT and CDR2 FQNNGV. The CDR3 consists of 16 residues. CDR3 nucleotides: TGTGCCAGCAGTTTCCGCTCCCTACAGGGCGGGACTGAAGCTTTCTTT. It specifies CASSFRSLQGGTEAFF.

On this clonotype: An end of the junction does not agree with germline; a read error may underlie this. The chain employs TRBV7-2 and TRBJ2-1, with 9 bases fitting TRBD1. This CDR3 is 17 amino acids long. CDR1 SGHTA and CDR2 FQGNSA come from the germline V gene. The CDR3 here is CASSLGTGARSYNEQSF. The CDR3 DNA follows: TGTGCCAGCAGCTTAGGGACAGGGGCTCGATCCTACAATGAGCAGTCCTTC.

The chain has TRBV7-9 and TRBJ2-1; D possibly uses TRBD1 or TRBD2 (5 bases each). This CDR3 is 13 amino acids long. Germline CDR1 and CDR2: SEHNR and FQNEAQ (reference sequence). Trimming cost V 7 bases and J 4 bases, with 11 bases left between them. This CDR3 reads CASIPGPYNEQFF. The CDR3 DNA is TGTGCCAGCATTCCGGGACCTTACAATGAGCAGTTCTTC.

The table lists this clonotype with many counts. V gene TRBV3-1 combines with J gene TRBJ2-7, with D perhaps TRBD1 (5 bases). V was shortened by 1 base and J by 3 bases, with 13 bases between the two germline ends. This CDR3 is 15 amino acids long. The V gene's germline CDR1 is LGHDT and CDR2 YNNKEL (reference sequence). The CDR3 DNA is TGTGCCAGCAGCCAAGGCACTGGACAAGTCTACGAGCAGTACTTC. This sequence encodes CASSQGTGQVYEQYF.

This clonotype was recorded a few times. The rearrangement uses TRBV4-3 and TRBJ2-7; TRBD1 aligns across 10 bases. Trimming removed 3 bases from V and 3 bases from J; junction bases left unmatched: 2. Germline V gives CDR1 LGHNA, CDR2 YSLEER. There are 14 residues in the CDR3. CDR3 in DNA: TGCGCCAGCAGCCATAGGACAGGGGGCTACGAGCAGTACTTC. It is translated as CASSHRTGGYEQYF.

The rearrangement uses TRBV11-2 and TRBJ1-5; TRBD1 matches at 7 bases. Germline V CDR1 and CDR2: SGHAT, FQNNGV. Germline trimming cut 5 bases from V and 2 bases from J; bases unmatched to any gene: 6. This CDR3 region has 15 residues. The CDR3 loop reads CASSLNRGGNQPQHF. Here the CDR3 DNA reads TGTGCCAGCAGCCTAAACAGGGGTGGCAATCAGCCCCAGCATTTT.

This clonotype was found a few times. This rearrangement joins TRBV11-2 to TRBJ1-4, with D perhaps matching TRBD1 (5 bases). V was trimmed by 5 bases and J by 4 bases, leaving 17 bases between them. There are 16 residues in the CDR3. Germline V gene lookup returns CDR1 SGHAT and CDR2 FQNNGV. CDR3 protein: CASSPGGRQFNEKLFF. The CDR3, as DNA: TGTGCCAGCAGCCCCGGGGGACGGCAGTTTAATGAAAAACTGTTTTTT.

This clonotype was seen ten or more times. The CDR3 bases are TGTGCCAGCCGGACAGGGGTAAGCAATCAGCCCCAGCATTTT. It is translated as CASRTGVSNQPQHF. The chain recombines TRBV12-3 or TRBV12-4 with TRBJ1-5, with 9 bases fitting TRBD1. The CDR3 extends over 14 amino acids. The trim removed 8 bases at V and 1 base at J, leaving 3 bases unmatched.

This clonotype was seen repeatedly, ten times or more. V gene TRBV20-1 combines with J gene TRBJ1-1, with no clear D. CDR3 length: 13 amino acids. Germline V lookup: CDR1 DFQATT, CDR2 SNEGSKA (reference sequence). Trimming removed 5 bases at V and 0 bases at J, with 10 bases between. This chain's CDR3 is CSAPGEMNTEAFF. As DNA, the CDR3 is TGCAGTGCTCCCGGGGAAATGAACACTGAAGCTTTCTTT.

A few counts support this clonotype. V and J are TRBV7-8 and TRBJ2-5, with a possible D match to TRBD1 (5 bases). This CDR3 has 13 amino acids. Germline values: CDR1 SGHVS, CDR2 FQNEAQ. V lost 5 bases and J lost 3, with 10 bases in between. The CDR3 DNA is TGTGCCAGCAGCCGGACAACCGAAGAGACCCAGTACTTC. Its translation is CASSRTTEETQYF.

This clonotype was counted at least ten times. This chain joins TRBV7-3 and TRBJ2-6; weak D call: TRBD1 (5 bases). CDR1 is SGHTA and CDR2 is FQGTGA in the germline V gene. The V and J ends lost 1 base and 2 bases respectively, with 18 bases between them. This CDR3 is 19 amino acids long. CDR3 bases: TGTGCCAGCAGCTTAATCGGGCCAGGGTTCTTTCCTGGGGCCAACGTCCTGACTTTC. It codes for CASSLIGPGFFPGANVLTF.

The CDR3 sequence: CASSYSGLASETQYF. CDR3 in DNA: TGTGCCAGCAGTTACTCGGGACTAGCGTCGGAGACCCAGTACTTC. The chain employs TRBV6-5 and TRBJ2-5; 10 bases agree with TRBD2. This CDR3 has 15 amino acids. The V gene's germline CDR1 is MNHEY and CDR2 SVGAGI. With V trimmed by 0 bases and J by 5 bases, 3 bases remained unmatched.

This clonotype occurred a few times. The rearrangement uses TRBV6-5 and TRBJ1-1, with D tentatively TRBD1 (5 bases). Trimming stripped 0 bases from V and 5 bases from J, with 13 bases between. CDR1 and CDR2 (germline): MNHEY, SVGAGI. The CDR3 is 15 residues long. CDR3 sequence: CASSYSVTGGTEAFF. In DNA, the CDR3 is TGTGCCAGCAGTTACTCGGTAACAGGAGGGACTGAAGCTTTCTTT.

J is TRBJ2-4 and V is TRBV13; D assignment may be TRBD1 or TRBD2 (5 bases each). The CDR3 extends over 13 amino acids. Trimming removed 4 bases at V and 6 bases at J, with 10 bases between. The germline V gene encodes CDR1 PRHDT and CDR2 FYEKMQ (reference sequence). The CDR3 coding sequence is TGTGCCAGCAGCTCGGGACGGTTAAACATTCAGTACTTC. Its translation is CASSSGRLNIQYF.

This clonotype was detected a few times. J is TRBJ1-2 and V is TRBV28; 11 bases match TRBD1. This CDR3 is built from 16 residues. Germline V lookup: CDR1 MDHEN, CDR2 SYDVKM. Losses at the gene ends were 2 bases for V and 8 bases for J; bases not matched to a gene: 10. The CDR3 nucleotides are TGTGCCAGCAGTTTACCGGGACAGGGGGGTCTAGGAGGCTACACCTTC. This gives the protein CASSLPGQGGLGGYTF.

This clonotype was recorded a few times. The chain joins TRBV7-9 to TRBJ1-6, with D unresolved. The germline V gene has CDR1 SEHNR and CDR2 FQNEAQ (reference sequence). V gave up 5 bases and J gave up 6 bases, with 8 bases separating them. This CDR3 spans 13 amino acids. CDR3 amino acids: CASSPTSNSPLHF. CDR3 sequence (DNA): TGTGCCAGCAGCCCGACGAGTAATTCACCCCTCCACTTT.

This clonotype has just one count. The chain couples TRBV6-6 to TRBJ1-5; D unclear. The CDR3 covers 16 residues. Germline lookup yields CDR1 MNHNY and CDR2 SVGAGI (reference sequence). V was cut by 4 bases and J by 4 bases, with 17 bases left in between. The CDR3 region is CASSSQATNGNQPQHF. For the CDR3, the DNA is TGTGCCAGCAGTTCGCAGGCCACCAATGGTAATCAGCCCCAGCATTTT.

This clonotype was observed a handful of times. The chain couples TRBV11-2 to TRBJ2-7, with D perhaps matching TRBD1 (5 bases). This CDR3 spans 13 amino acids. CDR1 SGHAT and CDR2 FQNNGV come from the germline V gene. V lost 5 bases and J 7 bases, leaving 15 bases between the germline ends. The CDR3 nucleotides are TGTGCCAGCAGCCCGAACCGCTCAGGGGAGCAGTACTTC. This translates into CASSPNRSGEQYF.

The rearrangement joins TRBV20-1 to TRBJ1-2; 8 bases are a match to TRBD1. The CDR3 loop spans 18 amino acids. Unmatched junction bases numbered 24, after V lost 3 bases and J lost 9 bases. Germline CDR1 reads DFQATT; CDR2 reads SNEGSKA (reference sequence). The CDR3 here is CSASKVSARGRGKGSYTF. In DNA form, the CDR3 reads TGCAGTGCTAGCAAGGTTTCCGCCAGGGGGCGCGGGAAGGGGAGCTACACCTTC.